The next 6 T cell receptor beta chains were all read from a single sample in a study of blood T cell repertoires in COVID-19. The assay was immunoSEQ multiplex PCR, and TCRdb's table has in-frame clones only and misses some. The sample gives 150,000 to 200,000 clones, around 73% of which show up once; around a sixth is in the top ten. The material sequenced was PBMCs or T cells enriched from blood (not recorded which). These receptors all stem from a woman aged 45-65 years who had recovered from COVID-19.

The chain combines TRBV30 with TRBJ2-1; TRBD2 matches 11 bases. This CDR3 region has 14 residues. V was clipped by 5 bases and J by 5 bases; unmatched bases: 5. Germline loops: CDR1 GTSNPN, CDR2 SVGIG (reference sequence). CDR3 nucleotide sequence: TGTGCCTGGTCTAGCGGGAGGTTGCACAATGAGCAGTTCTTC. It specifies CAWSSGRLHNEQFF.

This chain uses TRBV19 with TRBJ2-1, with D maybe TRBD2 (6 bases). Trimming pared 4 bases from V and 3 bases from J, leaving 22 bases between. There are 18 residues in the CDR3. Germline CDR1 is LNHDA and CDR2 is SQIVND (reference sequence). This CDR3 reads CASSNPTYRAGFYNEQFF. In DNA form, the CDR3 reads TGTGCCAGTAGTAATCCCACCTATCGAGCGGGTTTCTACAATGAGCAGTTCTTC. Complete variable domain (other parts from reference TRBV19 and TRBJ2-1): DGGITQSPKYLFRKEGQNVTLSCEQNLNHDAMYWYRQDPGQGLRLIYYSQIVNDFQKGDIAEGYSVSREKKESFPLTVTSAQKNPTAFYLCASSNPTYRAGFYNEQFFGPGTRLTVL.

This chain uses TRBV6-6 with TRBJ2-7; D gene unclear. V shed 8 bases and J shed 1 base, with 12 bases lying between them. The CDR3 spans 13 residues. The germline V gene has CDR1 MNHNY and CDR2 SVGAGI (reference sequence). The CDR3 is CASGIASSYEQYF. As DNA, the CDR3 is TGTGCCAGCGGTATAGCCTCATCCTACGAGCAGTACTTC.

The chain combines TRBV30 with TRBJ2-7; D might be TRBD2 (6 bases). The CDR3 extends over 12 amino acids. Trimming pared 7 bases from V and 3 bases from J, leaving 13 bases between. CDR1 and CDR2 (germline): GTSNPN, SVGIG (reference sequence). As DNA, the CDR3 is TGTGCCTTGGGGAGGACTAACTACGAGCAGTACTTC. Protein sequence: CALGRTNYEQYF.

The CDR3 loop reads CASSKWTAGLQPQHF. The CDR3 DNA reads TGTGCCAGCAGCAAGTGGACAGCTGGACTTCAGCCCCAGCATTTT. The chain recombines TRBV21-1 with TRBJ1-5; the D call in the table, TRBD1, was not verified against the DNA. TRBV21-1 is termed a pseudogene. The CDR3 is made up of 15 amino acids.

This clone has more than one count but fewer than ten. The chain has TRBV10-1 and TRBJ2-7; D is undetermined. CDR1 is WNHNN, CDR2 SYGVQD, per germline (reference sequence). The CDR3 is 12 residues long. V shed 4 bases and J shed 6 bases, with 10 bases lying between them. The CDR3 loop reads CASSVQLGEQYF. CDR3 coding DNA: TGCGCCAGCAGTGTCCAACTCGGCGAGCAGTACTTC.